This T cell receptor beta chain was sequenced during a study of T cells after posttransplantation cyclophosphamide (dated by TCRdb to the mid-2010s). Context from the whole study: T cell repertoire reconstitution was tracked by TRB sequencing after myeloablative bone marrow transplantation in which posttransplantation cyclophosphamide was used as GVHD prophylaxis. Antigen receptor sequencing covered samples from a few dozen PTCy-treated patients and around 15 of their related bone marrow donors. Blood from all 35 or so PTCy patients with 1-year posttransplant specimens was subjected to TRB sequencing. Up to about 3 additional blood samples from 2 to 5.2 years after transplant were also TRB-sequenced in 3 patients, as was pretransplant blood from a handful of patients. Because TRA and TRB clonality correlated tightly in about ten samples, the subsequent TCR analyses were limited to TRB only. Public TRB sequences were checked against a database of over 3,000 sequences associated with responses to pathogens, tumor antigens, self-antigens and alloantigens.

Details on this clone: No antigen is known for it. Base qualities were left out, and no much larger clone turns up one base away.

The paper's findings and limits, for the study overall: Across 35 to 55 patients, TRB clonality was highly associated with recipient CMV seropositivity and CMV reactivation, and diversity in PTCy patients was similar to diversity in CNI/methotrexate controls. Donor-recipient similarity was low at 1-2 months but rose over the first year, and later blood repertoires were often dominated by donor CD8+ memory clones. The TRB repertoires of T cells infiltrating skin or GI tract showed only limited overlap with the TRB repertoires of T cells in blood.

A control cohort of more than ten patients who had been given myeloablative marrow transplants with methotrexate plus a calcineurin inhibitor was sampled 1 year after transplant. Peripheral blood and bone marrow mononuclear cells were isolated by Ficoll-Hypaque density centrifugation and cryopreserved. The trim is 3 bases for V and 4 bases for J, with a gap of 12 bases between the germline ends. The CDR3 sequence holds 14 residues, the cysteine and phenylalanine included. Just CDR3 DNA is preserved here, 42 bases in frame from base 1. The germline V gene specifies MNHEY as CDR1 and SVGAGI as CDR2. Genomic DNA was the input for TRB sequencing, which was run either with the immunoSEQ assay at survey resolution or with the hsTCRB kit. Turning to the authors' computational methods: The immunoSEQ software handled the initial read processing, while the LymphoSeq R package was used for the repertoire analyses. Clonality was computed as 1 minus normalized Shannon entropy; Gini coefficient was also calculated for each TRB dataset. Phenotypes of unsorted samples were inferred by mapping TRB sequences from sorted subsets of the recipient or donor onto unsorted samples of the same recipient. Imported from immuneACCESS, the table was reduced by TCRdb to in-frame sequences with V and J called. These copies leave out some clones; in studies compared against another copy, an unresolved V gene accounts for under half, and the cause of the remainder is not known. V, J and clone size reflect that table, while D and trimming were determined from the DNA. Counted in this sample were roughly 14,000 clones; around 86% of them appeared once. The ten largest clonotypes hold 3.5% of the sample.

The chain employs TRBV6-5 and TRBJ1-1, with the identity of the D gene unclear. The specimen was PBMCs, collected after an allogeneic stem cell transplant with a calcineurin inhibitor and methotrexate. The sequence came from a male patient aged 45 to 59 who received an allogeneic stem cell transplant from an unrelated donor, was CMV-positive, and had chronic GVHD only. Donor T cells from the graft may be present among the T cells after a transplant. The nucleotides read TGTGCCAGCAGTTATCTAGCTAAGACCACTGAAGCTTTCTTT. Its translation reads: CASSYLAKTTEAFF.